The 3 T cell receptor beta chains reported below all come from one sample, sequenced in a study of T cells expressing NK-cell markers. TCRdb reprocessed the 5' RACE reads and reports one entry per CDR3 protein, with no DNA. The sample table sets out 400,000 to 550,000 distinct CDR3 sequences. Sequenced input: blood T cells: a sorted CD56 or NKG2C T cell subset, CD4+ or CD8+ T cells, or bulk PBMC T cells (not recorded which). Receptor source: a woman aged 18 to 75 in good health.

The chain links TRBV6-1 to TRBJ2-7; TCRdb calls TRBD2, which cannot be checked without DNA. Germline V lookup: CDR1 MNHNS, CDR2 SASEGT. The CDR3 totals 17 residues. The CDR3 sequence is CASSEGAGEFSSYEQYF.

This sequence joins TRBV11-2 and TRBJ1-1; as DNA is missing, the TRBD1 call by TCRdb cannot be tested. There are 15 residues in the CDR3. Germline V CDR1 and CDR2: SGHAT, FQNNGV. CDR3 sequence: CASSLHLGQYTEAFF.

This chain joins TRBV6-5 and TRBJ2-1; TCRdb selects TRBD2, and the lack of DNA leaves this call unchecked. The CDR3 has 17 residues. Germline CDR1 and CDR2: MNHEY and SVGAGI. The chain's CDR3 is CASSYSMAAGGPNEQFF.